The clone carrying this T cell receptor beta chain appeared a single time. The antigen is undetermined. The V and J ends lost 0 bases and 8 bases, in that order; junction bases with no gene match: 15. The CDR3 runs 17 residues. Germline values: CDR1 LNHNV, CDR2 YYDKDF (reference sequence). Generated by immunoSEQ multiplex PCR, the TCRdb table keeps only in-frame clones and is missing some. The sample yields 35,000 to 50,000 clones, around nine tenths seen once. The data originate from a study of T cells in localized non-small cell lung cancer. Overall study findings and caveats: Density of T cells in blood, when higher, went with longer overall survival.

The sequences come from PBMCs, collected before any cancer treatment. This chain uses TRBV15 with TRBJ1-2; 7 nucleotides line up with TRBD1. The clonotype comes from a woman aged 40 to 75 with stage II lung adenocarcinoma. This CDR3 is CATSRDKLEGATGGYTF. The DNA of the CDR3 is TGTGCCACCAGCAGAGACAAATTGGAGGGGGCGACGGGCGGCTACACCTTC.